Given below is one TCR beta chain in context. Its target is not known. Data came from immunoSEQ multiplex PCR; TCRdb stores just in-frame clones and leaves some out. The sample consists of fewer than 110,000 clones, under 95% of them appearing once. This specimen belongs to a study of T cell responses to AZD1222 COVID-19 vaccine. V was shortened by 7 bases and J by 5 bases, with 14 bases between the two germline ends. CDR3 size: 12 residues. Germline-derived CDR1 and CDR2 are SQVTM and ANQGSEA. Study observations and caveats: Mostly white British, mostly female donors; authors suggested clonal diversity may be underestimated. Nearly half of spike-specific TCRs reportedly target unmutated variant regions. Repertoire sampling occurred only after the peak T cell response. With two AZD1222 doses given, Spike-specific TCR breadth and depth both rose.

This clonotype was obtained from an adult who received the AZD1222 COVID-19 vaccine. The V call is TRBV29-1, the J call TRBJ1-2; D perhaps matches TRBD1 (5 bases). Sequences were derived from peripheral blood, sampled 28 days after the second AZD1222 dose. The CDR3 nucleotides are TGCAGCGCTGGGGGTGTGGGTTATGGCTACACCTTC. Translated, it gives CSAGGVGYGYTF.